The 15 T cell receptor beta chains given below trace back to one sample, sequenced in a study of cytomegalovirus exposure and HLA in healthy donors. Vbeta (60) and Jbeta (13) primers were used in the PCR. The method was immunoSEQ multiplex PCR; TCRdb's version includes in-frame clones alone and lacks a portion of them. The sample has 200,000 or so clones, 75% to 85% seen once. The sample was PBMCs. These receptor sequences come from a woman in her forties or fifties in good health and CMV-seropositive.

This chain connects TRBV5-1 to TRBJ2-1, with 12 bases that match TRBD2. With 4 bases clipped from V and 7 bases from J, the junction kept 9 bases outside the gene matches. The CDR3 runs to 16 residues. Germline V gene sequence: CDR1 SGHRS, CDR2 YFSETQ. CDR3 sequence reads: CASSPASGGALNEQFF. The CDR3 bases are TGCGCCAGCAGCCCGGCTAGCGGGGGGGCGTTGAATGAGCAGTTCTTC.

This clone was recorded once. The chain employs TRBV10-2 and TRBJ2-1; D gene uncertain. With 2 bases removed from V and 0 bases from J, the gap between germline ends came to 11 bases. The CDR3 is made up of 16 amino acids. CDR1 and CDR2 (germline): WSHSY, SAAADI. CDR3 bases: TGCGCCAGCAGTGAGGAGAGTGCGAGCTCCTACAATGAGCAGTTCTTC. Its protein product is CASSEESASSYNEQFF.

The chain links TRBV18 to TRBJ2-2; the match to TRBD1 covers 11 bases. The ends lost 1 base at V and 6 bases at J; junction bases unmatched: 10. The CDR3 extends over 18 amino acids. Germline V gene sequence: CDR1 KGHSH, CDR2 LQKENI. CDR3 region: CASSPLHRDRGSPGELFF. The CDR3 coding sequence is TGTGCCAGCTCACCACTTCACCGGGACAGGGGGAGTCCCGGGGAGCTGTTTTTT.

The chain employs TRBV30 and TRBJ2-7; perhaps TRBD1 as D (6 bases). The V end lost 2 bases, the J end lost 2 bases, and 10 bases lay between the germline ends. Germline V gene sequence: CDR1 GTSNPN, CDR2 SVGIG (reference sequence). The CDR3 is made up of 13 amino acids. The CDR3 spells CAWSLDSTYEQYF. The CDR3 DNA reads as TGTGCCTGGAGTTTGGACAGCACCTACGAGCAGTACTTC.

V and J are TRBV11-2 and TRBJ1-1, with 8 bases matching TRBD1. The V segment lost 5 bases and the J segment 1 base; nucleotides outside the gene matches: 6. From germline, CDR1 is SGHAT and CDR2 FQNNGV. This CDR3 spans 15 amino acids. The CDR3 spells CASSQMDRANTEAFF. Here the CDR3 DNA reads TGTGCCAGCAGCCAAATGGACAGGGCGAACACTGAAGCTTTCTTT. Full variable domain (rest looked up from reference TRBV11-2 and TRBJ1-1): EAGVAQSPRYKIIEKRQSVAFWCNPISGHATLYWYQQILGQGPKLLIQFQNNGVVDDSQLPKDRFSAERLKGVDSTLKIQPAKLEDSAVYLCASSQMDRANTEAFFGQGTRLTVV.

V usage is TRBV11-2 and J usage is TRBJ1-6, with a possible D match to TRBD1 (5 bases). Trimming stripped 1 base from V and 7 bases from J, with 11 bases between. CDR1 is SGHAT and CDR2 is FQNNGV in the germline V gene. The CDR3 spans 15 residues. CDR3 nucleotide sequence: TGTGCCAGCAGCTTAGGTGCTCAGGGAAATTCACCCCTCCACTTT. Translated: CASSLGAQGNSPLHF.

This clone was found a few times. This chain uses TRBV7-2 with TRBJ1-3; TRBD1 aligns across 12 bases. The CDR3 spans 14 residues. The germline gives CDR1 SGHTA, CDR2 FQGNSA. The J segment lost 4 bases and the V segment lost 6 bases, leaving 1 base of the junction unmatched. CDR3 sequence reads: CASRGTGGGNTIYF. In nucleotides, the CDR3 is TGTGCCAGCAGAGGGACAGGGGGCGGAAACACCATATATTTT. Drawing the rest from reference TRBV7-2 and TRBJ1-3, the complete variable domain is GAGVSQSPSNKVTEKGKDVELRCDPISGHTALYWYRQSLGQGLEFLIYFQGNSAPDKSGLPSDRFSAERTGGSVSTLTIQRTQQEDSAVYLCASRGTGGGNTIYFGEGSWLTVV.

This CDR3 is CATRDSLSYEQYF. Written as DNA, the CDR3 is TGTGCCACCCGGGACAGCCTCTCCTACGAGCAGTACTTC. V usage is TRBV15 and J usage is TRBJ2-7; 7 positions agree with TRBD1. J gave up 0 bases and V 8 bases, and 4 bases lay outside the gene matches. The CDR3 spans 13 residues. CDR1 and CDR2 from the germline V gene are LNHNV and YYDKDF (reference sequence).

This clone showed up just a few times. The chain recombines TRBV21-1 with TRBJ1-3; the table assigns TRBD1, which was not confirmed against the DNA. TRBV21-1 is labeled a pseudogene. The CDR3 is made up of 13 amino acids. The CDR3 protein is CATQDRGGNTIYF. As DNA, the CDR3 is TGTGCCACCCAGGACAGGGGAGGAAACACCATATATTTT.

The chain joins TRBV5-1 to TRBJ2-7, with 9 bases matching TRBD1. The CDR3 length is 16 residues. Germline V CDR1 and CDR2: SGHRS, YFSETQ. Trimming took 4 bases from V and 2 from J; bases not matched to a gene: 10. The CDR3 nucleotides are TGCGCCAGCAGCGCCGAGACAGGGGGAAGAACCTACGAGCAGTACTTC. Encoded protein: CASSAETGGRTYEQYF.

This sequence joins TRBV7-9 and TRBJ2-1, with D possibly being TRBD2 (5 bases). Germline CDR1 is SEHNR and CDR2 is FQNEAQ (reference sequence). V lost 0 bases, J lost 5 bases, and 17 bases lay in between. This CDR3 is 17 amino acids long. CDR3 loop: CASSLALAGSLDNEQFF. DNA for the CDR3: TGTGCCAGCAGCTTAGCTCTTGCGGGCTCTTTGGACAATGAGCAGTTCTTC.

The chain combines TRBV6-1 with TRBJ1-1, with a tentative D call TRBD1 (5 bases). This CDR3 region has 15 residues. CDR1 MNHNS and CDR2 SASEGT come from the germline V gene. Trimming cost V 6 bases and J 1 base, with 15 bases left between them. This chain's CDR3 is CASSGAEGGNTEAFF. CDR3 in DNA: TGTGCCAGCAGCGGGGCGGAGGGCGGGAACACTGAAGCTTTCTTT.

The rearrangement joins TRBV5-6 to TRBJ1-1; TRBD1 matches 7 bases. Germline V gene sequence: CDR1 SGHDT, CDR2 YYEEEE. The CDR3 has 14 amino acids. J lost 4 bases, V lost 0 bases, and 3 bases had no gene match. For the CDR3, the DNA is TGTGCCAGCAGCTTGGGGACAGGATTCACTGAAGCTTTCTTT. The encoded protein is CASSLGTGFTEAFF.

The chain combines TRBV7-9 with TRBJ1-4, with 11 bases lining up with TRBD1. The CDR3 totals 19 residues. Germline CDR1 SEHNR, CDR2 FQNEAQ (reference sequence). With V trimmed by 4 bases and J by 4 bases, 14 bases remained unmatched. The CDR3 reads CASSYPAGQGDYGNEKLFF. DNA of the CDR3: TGTGCCAGCAGCTATCCGGCGGGACAGGGGGATTACGGTAATGAAAAACTGTTTTTT.

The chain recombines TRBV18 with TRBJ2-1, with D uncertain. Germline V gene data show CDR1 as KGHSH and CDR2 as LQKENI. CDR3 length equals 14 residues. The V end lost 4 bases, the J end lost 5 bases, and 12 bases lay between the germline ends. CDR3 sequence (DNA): TGTGCCAGCTCACTGAGTGACGGAGACAATGAGCAGTTCTTC. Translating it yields CASSLSDGDNEQFF.